This T cell receptor beta chain was identified during a study of cytomegalovirus exposure and HLA in healthy donors. Turning to the study itself: As an earlier analysis found, around 170 million T cells yielded about 100 million unique TCR beta sequences. General study points: In a later analysis, CMV-associated beta chains were mostly HLA-associated, it appeared. Listed as cytomegalovirus-associated were over 150 TCR beta chains.

V dropped 4 bases and J dropped 5; count of bases not matched to a gene: 12. Germline CDR1 is SGHRS and CDR2 is YFSETQ. The length of the CDR3 is 16 residues. With 60 Vbeta and 13 Jbeta primers, the PCR was carried out. Profiled with immunoSEQ multiplex PCR; TCRdb holds only in-frame clones, not every one. The sample gives over 200,000 clones, about 80% of which show up once; 5% to 6.5% is in the top ten. For this clone: Its cognate antigen is unknown.

The sample was PBMCs. V usage is TRBV5-1 and J usage is TRBJ2-1; TRBD1 matches at 7 bases. This TCR derives from a woman aged 40 to 49 in good health and CMV-seropositive. The CDR3 here is CASSPGGGNLNNEQFF. In nucleotides, the CDR3 is TGCGCCAGCAGCCCAGGGGGTGGGAACCTTAACAATGAGCAGTTCTTC. The variable domain in full, completed from reference TRBV5-1 and TRBJ2-1, reads KAGVTQTPRYLIKTRGQQVTLSCSPISGHRSVSWYQQTPGQGLQFLFEYFSETQRNKGNFPGRFSGRQFSNSRSEMNVSTLELGDSALYLCASSPGGGNLNNEQFFGPGTRLTVL.